Described below is a single T cell receptor (beta chain) sequence and its context. This CDR3 has 14 residues. Germline trimming cut 3 bases from V and 1 base from J; bases unmatched to any gene: 2. Germline V lookup: CDR1 LGHNA, CDR2 YSLEER. The data were obtained in a study of T cell changes during pregnancy in multiple sclerosis. Sequencing was performed with immunoSEQ multiplex PCR; in TCRdb, only in-frame clones are kept and a portion is missing. The sample holds about 40,000 clones, 89% seen once. The source material was CD4+ T cells from peripheral blood mononuclear cells, sampled after pregnancy. The clonotype comes from a female donor with multiple sclerosis, enrolled in a pregnancy study. V and J are TRBV4-3 and TRBJ1-1; TRBD1 matches at 7 bases. The CDR3 sequence: CASSHRTGNTEAFF. In nucleotides, the CDR3 is TGCGCCAGCAGCCACAGGACAGGGAACACTGAAGCTTTCTTT.